The 11 T cell receptor beta chains presented below share a single source sample, sequenced in a study of T cell responses to AZD1222 COVID-19 vaccine. The data were produced by immunoSEQ multiplex PCR, yet TCRdb's version contains in-frame clones alone and is incomplete. The table includes about 120,000 clones, over 75% detected once. The sample consisted of peripheral blood, taken on day 0 of AZD1222 vaccination. The receptors originated from an adult in good health.

The chain combines TRBV19 with TRBJ2-2, with D unclear. Germline V gene sequence: CDR1 LNHDA, CDR2 SQIVND (reference sequence). CDR3 length equals 12 residues. V was clipped by 3 bases and J by 5 bases, with 4 bases between them. The CDR3 loop reads CASSIWTGELFF. CDR3 DNA sequence: TGTGCCAGTAGTATCTGGACCGGGGAGCTGTTTTTT.

CDR3 protein: CASSYEGGSGYGYTF. The CDR3 coding sequence is TGTGCCAGCAGTTACGAGGGGGGGTCGGGCTATGGCTACACCTTC. The chain couples TRBV6-5 to TRBJ1-2; TRBD1 might be the D (6 bases). Trimming removed 2 bases at V and 4 bases at J, with 14 bases between. CDR1 is MNHEY, CDR2 SVGAGI, per germline. CDR3 length: 15 amino acids.

This clone has just one count. J is TRBJ2-2 and V is TRBV6-6; no clear D gene. V shed 5 bases and J shed 0 bases, with 7 bases lying between them. The germline gives CDR1 MNHNY, CDR2 SVGAGI (reference sequence). The CDR3 has 14 amino acids. DNA of the CDR3: TGTGCCAGCAGTCCTCGGTCGAACACCGGGGAGCTGTTTTTT. Protein: CASSPRSNTGELFF.

The rearrangement links TRBV29-1 to TRBJ1-2, with D possibly TRBD1 on 6 matching bases. Trimming pared 6 bases from V and 4 bases from J, leaving 18 bases between. The CDR3 consists of 14 residues. CDR1 SQVTM and CDR2 ANQGSEA come from the germline V gene. Here the CDR3 reads CSVGGGQRPYGYTF. The CDR3 DNA follows: TGCAGCGTGGGTGGGGGCCAACGACCCTATGGCTACACCTTC.

V and J are TRBV3-1 (or the pseudogene TRBV3-2) and TRBJ1-1, with a possible D match to TRBD1 (6 bases). This CDR3 comprises 17 residues. V lost 1 base, J lost 2 bases, and 17 bases lay in between. CDR1 LGHDT and CDR2 YNNKEL come from the germline V gene (reference sequence). The CDR3 loop is CASSQVTLGGSNTEAFF. The CDR3 coding sequence is TGTGCCAGCAGCCAAGTAACTCTCGGGGGCAGTAACACTGAAGCTTTCTTT.

This chain uses TRBV10-2 with TRBJ2-2; D is perhaps TRBD1 or TRBD2 (5 bases each). This CDR3 region has 14 residues. CDR1 and CDR2 (germline): WSHSY, SAAADI. The V gene lost 6 bases and the J gene lost 4 bases, with 12 bases spanning the gap. This CDR3 is CASRQGPFTGELFF. CDR3 nucleotides: TGCGCCAGCAGGCAGGGACCATTCACCGGGGAGCTGTTTTTT.

CDR3 DNA sequence: TGTGCCAGCAGATCAGGCGGGGAGACCCAGTACTTC. It specifies CASRSGGETQYF. The V and J genes are TRBV6-5 and TRBJ2-5, with D possibly being TRBD2 (5 bases). Between the trimmed V and J ends, which lost 6 bases and 5 bases, there was a span of 10 bases. Germline-derived CDR1 and CDR2 are MNHEY and SVGAGI. The CDR3 is 12 residues long.

V usage is TRBV5-1 and J usage is TRBJ1-2; D unclear. The V end lost 4 bases, the J end lost 4 bases, and 14 bases lay between the germline ends. Germline V gene data show CDR1 as SGHRS and CDR2 as YFSETQ. The length of the CDR3 is 14 residues. Here the CDR3 DNA reads TGCGCCAGCAGCCTGGAGCGGATGATCTATGGCTACACCTTC. It codes for CASSLERMIYGYTF. The whole variable domain, filled in from reference TRBV5-1 and TRBJ1-2, reads KAGVTQTPRYLIKTRGQQVTLSCSPISGHRSVSWYQQTPGQGLQFLFEYFSETQRNKGNFPGRFSGRQFSNSRSEMNVSTLELGDSALYLCASSLERMIYGYTFGSGTRLTVV.

This chain links TRBV16 with TRBJ1-1, with D perhaps TRBD1 (5 bases). This CDR3 has 15 residues. V lost 2 bases to trimming and J lost 1 base, with 11 bases between them. In germline, CDR1 is KGHSY, CDR2 FQNENV. CDR3 protein: CASSQGPTGNTEAFF. The DNA for the CDR3 is TGTGCCAGCAGCCAAGGTCCTACAGGGAACACTGAAGCTTTCTTT.

This clone was seen once. The chain couples TRBV7-8 to TRBJ1-6; D is undetermined. V shed 5 bases and J shed 2 bases, with 13 bases lying between them. Looked up from germline, CDR1 is SGHVS and CDR2 is FQNEAQ. This CDR3 spans 16 amino acids. The CDR3 spells CASSRPRLPYNSPLHF. DNA for the CDR3: TGTGCCAGCAGCAGGCCGCGGCTCCCCTATAATTCACCCCTCCACTTT. The full variable domain, its missing parts supplied by reference TRBV7-8 and TRBJ1-6, is GAGVSQSPRYKVAKRGQDVALRCDPISGHVSLFWYQQALGQGPEFLTYFQNEAQLDKSGLPSDRFFAERPEGSVSTLKIQRTQQEDSAVYLCASSRPRLPYNSPLHFGNGTRLTVT.

The CDR3 sequence: CASSLLWASGEAYGYTF. The CDR3 bases are TGTGCCAGCAGCTTACTGTGGGCCTCCGGGGAGGCCTATGGCTACACCTTC. This chain uses TRBV7-8 with TRBJ1-2; D not resolved. The CDR3 length is 17 residues. CDR1 SGHVS and CDR2 FQNEAQ come from the germline V gene. Trimming stripped 2 bases from V and 4 bases from J, with 20 bases between.